These 28 T cell receptor beta chains came from one sample sequenced in a study of T cell repertoires in cytomegalovirus infection. The antigens these receptors bind are not known. TCRdb re-called the reads through MiXCR, storing one row per CDR3 protein. The table includes around 710,000 distinct CDR3 sequences, almost 30% detected once. The sequencing here drew on cultured CD8+ T cells from PBMCs, taken from culture after CMV antigen stimulation. These receptors were obtained from a human donor in good health (CMV status not recorded). Some clones in this sample may be carry-over from other donors' samples.

This clonotype has just a few counts. The chain combines TRBV12-3 or TRBV12-4 with TRBJ2-1, with 9 bases identical to TRBD1. This CDR3 region has 17 residues. The V gene end was trimmed by 5 bases and the J gene end by 6 bases; junction bases not matched to a gene: 14. CDR3 region: CASSPPLPGQGFNEQFF. The CDR3 nucleotides read TGTGCCAGCAGTCCCCCCTTACCGGGACAGGGTTTCAATGAGCAGTTCTTC.

J is TRBJ1-1 and V is TRBV19; no firm D call. V lost 5 bases and J lost 10, with 17 bases in between. In germline, CDR1 is LNHDA, CDR2 SQIVND (reference sequence). The length of the CDR3 is 13 residues. CDR3 sequence reads: CASSANRLWGAFF. The DNA for the CDR3 is TGTGCCAGTAGTGCAAACCGGTTATGGGGAGCTTTCTTT. Filled out from reference TRBV19 and TRBJ1-1, the complete variable domain reads DGGITQSPKYLFRKEGQNVTLSCEQNLNHDAMYWYRQDPGQGLRLIYYSQIVNDFQKGDIAEGYSVSREKKESFPLTVTSAQKNPTAFYLCASSANRLWGAFFGQGTRLTVV.

Regarding this clonotype: This may stem from a read error, because a much larger clone lies one nucleotide away. The CDR3 does not close with the conserved phenylalanine or tryptophan, likely indicating a read error. The chain is built from TRBV7-2 and TRBJ1-6; TRBD1 aligns across 8 bases. The CDR3 is 16 residues long. The V and J ends lost 6 bases and 6 bases, in that order; junction bases with no gene match: 10. Germline V gene lookup returns CDR1 SGHTA and CDR2 FQGNSA. The CDR3 nucleotides are TGTGCCAGCAGACCCGGGACAGGACTAACTAATTCACCCCTCCACGTT. This gives the protein CASRPGTGLTNSPLHV.

This chain uses TRBV18 with TRBJ1-2; tentative D call: TRBD1 (5 bases). V gave up 3 bases and J gave up 7 bases, with 18 bases separating them. The CDR3 consists of 15 residues. The germline gives CDR1 KGHSH, CDR2 LQKENI. DNA of the CDR3: TGTGCCAGCTCACCCCCCGGGGCCCTTATCGGTGGCTACACCTTC. Translation gives CASSPPGALIGGYTF.

This clonotype was recorded a few times. The chain is built from TRBV6-2 or TRBV6-3 and TRBJ2-7; possibly TRBD2 for D (6 bases). The CDR3 is 16 residues long. V lost 6 bases and J lost 3, with 21 bases in between. The germline CDR1 and CDR2 sequences are MNHEY and SVGEGT. Written as DNA, the CDR3 is TGTGCCAGCAGCCTTCTGGGACTGGAGGGCTTCTACGAGCAGTACTTC. It specifies CASSLLGLEGFYEQYF.

This clonotype was seen once. The chain joins TRBV5-4 to TRBJ1-1; D is unclear. The CDR3 runs 14 residues. Between the trimmed V and J ends, which lost 2 bases and 4 bases, there was a span of 12 bases. Germline assignment: CDR1 SGHNT and CDR2 YYREEE (reference sequence). The CDR3, as DNA: TGTGCCAGCAGCTTCCTGGGCGCAGCCACTGAAGCTTTCTTT. Translating gives CASSFLGAATEAFF. Variable domain in full (rest from reference TRBV5-4 and TRBJ1-1): ETGVTQSPTHLIKTRGQQVTLRCSSQSGHNTVSWYQQALGQGPQFIFQYYREEENGRGNFPPRFSGLQFPNYSSELNVNALELDDSALYLCASSFLGAATEAFFGQGTRLTVV.

This clonotype has just a few counts. V is TRBV12-3 or TRBV12-4 and J is TRBJ2-1; D not resolved. This CDR3 region has 13 residues. V was cut by 4 bases and J by 5 bases, with 9 bases left in between. The CDR3: CASSSPGDNEQFF. As DNA, the CDR3 is TGTGCCAGCAGTTCTCCCGGAGACAATGAGCAGTTCTTC.

This clonotype was observed a handful of times. This chain links TRBV15 with TRBJ1-1; no firm D call. Trimming stripped 0 bases from V and 0 bases from J, with 5 bases between. CDR3 size: 14 residues. From germline, CDR1 is LNHNV and CDR2 YYDKDF (reference sequence). Here the CDR3 DNA reads TGTGCCACCAGCAGAGATCCCATGAACACTGAAGCTTTCTTT. It is translated as CATSRDPMNTEAFF.

This clonotype was seen a few times. V is TRBV12-3 or TRBV12-4 and J is TRBJ2-1; 10 positions agree with TRBD2. The CDR3 runs 16 residues. Losses at the gene ends were 5 bases for V and 6 bases for J; bases not matched to a gene: 10. The CDR3 reads CASSPPGLASFNEQFF. The CDR3 DNA follows: TGTGCCAGCAGTCCCCCGGGACTAGCGAGTTTCAATGAGCAGTTCTTC.

The sample holds many counts of this clonotype. The chain couples TRBV5-5 to TRBJ1-5, with D unresolved. CDR1 and CDR2 from the germline V gene are SGHKS and YYEKEE (reference sequence). V lost 0 bases, J lost 7 bases, and 14 bases lay in between. CDR3 length: 15 residues. The CDR3 here is CASSLEGRRGQPQHF. In DNA form, the CDR3 reads TGTGCCAGCAGCTTGGAGGGCAGACGGGGACAGCCCCAGCATTTT.

This clonotype was counted many times. The chain uses TRBV7-9 and TRBJ2-2, with a tentative D call TRBD1 (7 bases). Germline loops: CDR1 SEHNR, CDR2 FQNEAQ (reference sequence). This CDR3 is built from 19 residues. Trimming cost V 9 bases and J 0 bases, with 26 bases left between them. The CDR3 DNA reads TGTGCCAGACAACATCCGGGGGTGGGGACAGAGGCGAACACCGGGGAGCTGTTTTTT. Its translation is CARQHPGVGTEANTGELFF.

The V call is TRBV14, the J call TRBJ2-2; tentative D call: TRBD2 (7 bases). Deletions cut 4 bases from V and 5 bases from J, with 20 bases between. Germline V gives CDR1 SGHDN, CDR2 FVKESK. The CDR3 has 17 amino acids. The CDR3 region is CASSRMGGTTFTGELFF. CDR3 in DNA: TGTGCCAGCAGCCGTATGGGGGGGACAACCTTTACCGGGGAGCTGTTTTTT.

The sample holds many counts of this clonotype. The chain carries TRBV7-8 and TRBJ1-2; tentatively, D is TRBD1 (5 bases). The germline V gene encodes CDR1 SGHVS and CDR2 FQNEAQ. This CDR3 spans 16 amino acids. Trimming removed 0 bases at V and 3 bases at J, with 14 bases between. This chain's CDR3 is CASSLAGRGGHYGYTF. The CDR3 nucleotides read TGTGCCAGCAGCTTAGCGGGGAGGGGCGGACACTATGGCTACACCTTC.

The CDR3 sequence is CASSSAGRTDTQYF. In DNA form, the CDR3 reads TGTGCCAGCAGCTCCGCGGGCAGGACAGATACGCAGTATTTT. The V and J genes are TRBV7-9 and TRBJ2-3; the D gene is possibly TRBD2 (5 bases). The CDR3 is 14 residues long. The germline V gene encodes CDR1 SEHNR and CDR2 FQNEAQ (reference sequence). V was clipped by 4 bases and J by 3 bases, with 11 bases between them.

This sequence joins TRBV27 and TRBJ2-7; 7 bases align to TRBD1. V lost 4 bases to trimming and J lost 4 bases; unmatched junction nucleotides: 10. This CDR3 has 15 amino acids. The germline V gene has CDR1 MNHEY and CDR2 SMNVEV (reference sequence). CDR3 region: CASSSRQGLWYEQYF. The CDR3 region has the DNA TGTGCCAGCAGTTCTAGACAGGGTCTTTGGTACGAGCAGTACTTC.

The CDR3 DNA reads as TGTGCCAGTAGTATACAGGGAAGGCCCCAGCATTTT. This sequence encodes CASSIQGRPQHF. This chain uses TRBV19 with TRBJ1-5; D perhaps matches TRBD1 (5 bases). CDR3 length: 12 residues. Trimming stripped 2 bases from V and 9 bases from J, with 8 bases between. CDR1 LNHDA and CDR2 SQIVND come from the germline V gene (reference sequence).

This chain uses TRBV7-6 with TRBJ2-1; 7 bases are shared with TRBD1. CDR1 and CDR2 from the germline V gene are SGHVS and FNYEAQ. With 7 bases clipped from V and 3 bases from J, the junction kept 15 bases outside the gene matches. The CDR3 runs to 17 residues. CDR3 in amino acids: CASNFKTGTERYNEQFF. Here the CDR3 DNA reads TGTGCCAGCAACTTCAAAACCGGGACAGAACGCTACAATGAGCAGTTCTTC.

This clonotype was observed a few times. The chain employs TRBV6-5 and TRBJ1-1; D gene ambiguous. Germline loops: CDR1 MNHEY, CDR2 SVGAGI. The CDR3 spans 14 residues. V was cut by 5 bases and J by 0 bases, with 10 bases left in between. CDR3 bases: TGTGCCAGCAGTCGTTCTACACTGAACACTGAAGCTTTCTTT. Protein sequence: CASSRSTLNTEAFF.

This clonotype has just a few counts. The CDR3, as DNA: TGTGCCAGCACGACAGGATGGGACAATGAGCAGTTCTTC. This codes for CASTTGWDNEQFF. The chain recombines TRBV12-3 or TRBV12-4 with TRBJ2-1; D is perhaps TRBD1 (6 bases). The CDR3 has 13 residues. Trimming stripped 7 bases from V and 5 bases from J, with 12 bases between.

A note on this clonotype: A much larger clone is a single base away; this may be a read error. J is TRBJ2-6 and V is TRBV4-3; a possible D gene is TRBD1 (5 bases). The CDR3 length is 15 residues. Germline V gives CDR1 LGHNA, CDR2 YSLEER. CDR3 nucleotide sequence: TGCGCCAGCAGCCAAGAGAGCTCTGGGGCCAACGTCCTGTCTTTC. Its translation is CASSQESSGANVLSF.

The chain links TRBV2 to TRBJ1-1, with D unresolved. CDR3 length: 13 amino acids. Trimming shortened V by 7 bases and J by 6 bases, and 15 bases separated the two germline ends. Germline V CDR1 and CDR2: SNHLY, FYNNEI. Here the CDR3 DNA reads TGTGCCAGCATGACACCCCGAGACGCTGAAGCTTTCTTT. Translated, it gives CASMTPRDAEAFF.

This clonotype was counted a few times. V and J are TRBV24-1 and TRBJ2-1, with a tentative D call TRBD1 (5 bases). The germline CDR1 and CDR2 sequences are KGHDR and SFDVKD. This CDR3 has 16 residues. V lost 4 bases, J lost 0 bases, and 12 bases lay in between. This CDR3 is CATSDSRDRSYNEQFF. CDR3 nucleotide sequence: TGTGCCACCAGTGACTCCAGGGATCGCTCCTACAATGAGCAGTTCTTC.

This clonotype has a handful of counts. The chain is built from TRBV5-4 and TRBJ2-1; D gene ambiguous. V shed 4 bases and J shed 2 bases, with 7 bases lying between them. Germline V CDR1 and CDR2: SGHNT, YYREEE (reference sequence). The CDR3 length is 13 residues. The CDR3, as DNA: TGTGCCAGCAGCCCGCGGACCTACAATGAGCAGTTCTTC. Its translation is CASSPRTYNEQFF.

The chain is built from TRBV4-3 and TRBJ1-4; D remains ambiguous. The V gene's germline CDR1 is LGHNA and CDR2 YSLEER. CDR3 length: 17 residues. V lost 0 bases and J lost 10, with 21 bases in between. CDR3 bases: TGCGCCAGCAGCCAAGACTACCTGGGAGAGGATTCCGGAAAACTGTTTTTT. The encoded protein is CASSQDYLGEDSGKLFF.

Only a few counts were recorded for this clonotype. The chain recombines TRBV5-8 with TRBJ2-7, with unresolved D. Trimming took off 0 bases at V and 3 bases at J, with 4 bases between the two ends. Germline loops: CDR1 SGHTS, CDR2 YDEGEE. The CDR3 has 12 amino acids. CDR3 in amino acids: CASSLGIYEQYV. CDR3 bases: TGTGCCAGCAGCTTGGGGATCTACGAGCAGTACGTC.

This chain joins TRBV7-9 and TRBJ2-2; 7 bases agree with TRBD2. V dropped 5 bases and J dropped 5; count of bases not matched to a gene: 11. CDR1 and CDR2 from the germline V gene are SEHNR and FQNEAQ (reference sequence). This CDR3 contains 16 residues. The CDR3 reads CASSRDGGFRTGELFF. The CDR3 bases are TGTGCCAGCAGCAGGGACGGGGGGTTTCGAACCGGGGAGCTGTTTTTT.

The J gene is TRBJ1-2, the V gene TRBV28; 7 bases map to TRBD1. J lost 5 bases, V lost 11 bases, and 26 bases had no gene match. The CDR3 spans 18 residues. Per germline, CDR1 MDHEN and CDR2 SYDVKM. This CDR3 is CAAGVFALGQQWRYGYTF. CDR3 bases: TGTGCCGCAGGGGTATTTGCTTTGGGACAGCAGTGGCGGTATGGCTACACCTTC.

This clonotype was seen a handful of times. The chain is built from TRBV7-9 and TRBJ2-2; maybe TRBD2 (5 bases). The V gene's germline CDR1 is SEHNR and CDR2 FQNEAQ (reference sequence). The V end was cut by 5 bases, the J end by 5 bases, with 21 bases between. The CDR3 extends over 17 amino acids. The CDR3 spells CASSPSAGRPGTGELFF. The CDR3 region has the DNA TGTGCCAGCAGCCCCAGCGCGGGTAGGCCGGGGACCGGGGAGCTGTTTTTT.